Listed below are T cell receptor beta chains from one sample, sequenced in a study of blood T cell repertoires in COVID-19. Here immunoSEQ multiplex PCR was the method, and the copy in TCRdb shows in-frame clones only, minus some. The table records around 240,000 clones, 75% to 85% of them present only once. What was sequenced was peripheral blood. These receptors originate from a woman aged 40 to 55 who had recovered from COVID-19. Both conserved end residues are part of each CDR3. A D gene is named only where the DNA matches it firmly. Clone sizes are given selectively: once, few, many, or a class where the clone is expanded.

d_call | cdr3_length | j_call | clone_size | v_call | cdr3_aa | cdr3_nt
. | 14 | TRBJ2-1 | . | TRBV7-2 | CASSLIASHNEQFF | TGTGCCAGCAGCTTAATAGCTTCGCACAATGAGCAGTTCTTC
TRBD1 | 12 | TRBJ1-1 | . | TRBV5-1 | CASSSRDRVAFF | TGCGCCAGCAGCTCCCGGGACAGGGTAGCTTTCTTT
. | 15 | TRBJ1-4 | . | TRBV7-8 | CASSLVQARREKLFF | TGTGCCAGCAGCTTAGTGCAGGCCCGAAGGGAAAAACTGTTTTTT
. | 14 | TRBJ1-5 | few | TRBV6-6 | CASSLDTKNQPQHF | TGTGCCAGCAGTCTCGACACGAAGAATCAGCCCCAGCATTTT
TRBD1 | 14 | TRBJ1-1 | . | TRBV2 | CASMIDRANTEAFF | TGTGCCAGCATGATTGACAGGGCGAACACTGAAGCTTTCTTT
. | 14 | TRBJ2-7 | . | TRBV10-3 | CAISKDRDSYEQYF | TGTGCCATCAGTAAGGACAGAGACTCCTACGAGCAGTACTTC
TRBD2 | 16 | TRBJ2-5 | once | TRBV6-1 | CASSANGGKYQETQYF | TGTGCCAGCAGTGCAAACGGGGGGAAATACCAAGAGACCCAGTACTTC
. | 13 | TRBJ1-1 | . | TRBV29-1 | CSVLEQGGGEAFF | TGCAGCGTCCTTGAGCAGGGAGGAGGTGAAGCTTTCTTT
TRBD1 | 14 | TRBJ1-6 | . | TRBV14 | CASSPDRAVTPLHF | TGTGCCAGCAGCCCCGACAGGGCGGTTACACCCCTCCACTTT
. | 13 | TRBJ2-7 | . | TRBV7-8 | CATEAGFSYEQYF | TGTGCCACAGAAGCAGGGTTCTCCTACGAGCAGTACTTC
. | 13 | TRBJ1-4 | . | TRBV7-2 | CASSLQNNEKLFF | TGTGCCAGCAGCTTACAGAATAATGAAAAACTGTTTTTT
TRBD1 | 13 | TRBJ1-4 | . | TRBV5-6 | CASSPGTGEKLFF | TGTGCCAGCAGCCCGGGGACAGGGGAAAAACTGTTTTTT